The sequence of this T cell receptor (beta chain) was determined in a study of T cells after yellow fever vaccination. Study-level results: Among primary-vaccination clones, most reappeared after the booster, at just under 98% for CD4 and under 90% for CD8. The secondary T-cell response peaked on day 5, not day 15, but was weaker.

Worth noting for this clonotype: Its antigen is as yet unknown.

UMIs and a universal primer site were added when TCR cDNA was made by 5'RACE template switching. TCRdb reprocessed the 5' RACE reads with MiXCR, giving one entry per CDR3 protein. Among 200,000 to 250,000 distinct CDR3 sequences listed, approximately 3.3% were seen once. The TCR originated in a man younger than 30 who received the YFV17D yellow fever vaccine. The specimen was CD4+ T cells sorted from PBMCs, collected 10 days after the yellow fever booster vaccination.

CDR3 DNA sequence: TGCGCCAGCAGCCTCCGTCCGGGCCAAGAGACCCAGTACTTC. It translates to CASSLRPGQETQYF. The chain joins TRBV5-1 to TRBJ2-5; no clear D. V lost 4 bases to trimming and J lost 1 base, with 11 bases between them. Germline V CDR1 and CDR2: SGHRS, YFSETQ. The CDR3 sequence is 14 residues long.